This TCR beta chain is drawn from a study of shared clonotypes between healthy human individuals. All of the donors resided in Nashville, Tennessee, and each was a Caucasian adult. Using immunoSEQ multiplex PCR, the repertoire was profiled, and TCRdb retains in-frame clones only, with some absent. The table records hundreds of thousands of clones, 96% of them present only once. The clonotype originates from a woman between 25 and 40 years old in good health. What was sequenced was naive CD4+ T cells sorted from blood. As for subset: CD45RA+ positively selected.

CDR3 sequence reads: CASRLGTAYGYTF. The CDR3 DNA sequence: TGTGCCAGCAGGCTAGGGACAGCCTATGGCTACACCTTC. The chain is built from TRBV28 and TRBJ1-2; 7 bases fit TRBD1. CDR3 length: 13 residues. Germline V CDR1 and CDR2: MDHEN, SYDVKM. Trimming at V came to 6 bases and at J to 4 bases, leaving 5 bases not matched to a gene.